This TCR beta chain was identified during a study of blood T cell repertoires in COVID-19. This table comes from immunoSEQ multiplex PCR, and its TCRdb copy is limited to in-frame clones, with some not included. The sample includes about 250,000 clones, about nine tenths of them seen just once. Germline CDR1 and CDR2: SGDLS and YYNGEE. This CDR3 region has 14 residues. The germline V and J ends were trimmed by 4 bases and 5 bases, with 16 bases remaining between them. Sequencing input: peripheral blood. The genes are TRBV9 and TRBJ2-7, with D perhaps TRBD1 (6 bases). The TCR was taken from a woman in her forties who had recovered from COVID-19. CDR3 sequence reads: CASSPRRGFDEQYF. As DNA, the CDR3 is TGTGCCAGCAGCCCTCGCAGGGGATTTGACGAGCAGTACTTC.